This T cell receptor beta chain comes out of a study of monozygotic twins with inflammatory bowel disease. The CDR3 runs 16 residues. Germline V gene data show CDR1 as SGHVS and CDR2 as FQNEAQ. TCRdb processed the 5' RACE reads again and assigns one entry to each CDR3 protein, with no DNA. This table lists some 300,000 distinct CDR3 sequences. The receptor was isolated from a human donor with ulcerative colitis or Crohn's disease, or a healthy co-twin of an affected twin (not recorded which). V gene TRBV7-8 combines with J gene TRBJ2-3. The sequenced sample was blood. This CDR3 reads CASSLGHGASTDTQYF.